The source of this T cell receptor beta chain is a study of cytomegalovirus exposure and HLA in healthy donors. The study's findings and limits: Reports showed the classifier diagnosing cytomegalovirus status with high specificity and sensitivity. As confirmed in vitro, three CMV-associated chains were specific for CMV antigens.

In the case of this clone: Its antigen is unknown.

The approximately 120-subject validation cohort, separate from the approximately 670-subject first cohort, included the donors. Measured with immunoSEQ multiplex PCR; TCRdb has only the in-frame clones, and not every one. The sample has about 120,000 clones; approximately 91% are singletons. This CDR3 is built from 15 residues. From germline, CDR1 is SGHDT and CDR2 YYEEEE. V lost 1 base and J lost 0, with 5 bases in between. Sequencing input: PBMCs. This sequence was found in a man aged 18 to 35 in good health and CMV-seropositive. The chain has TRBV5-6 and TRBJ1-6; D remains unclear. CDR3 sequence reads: CASSLKRSYNSPLHF. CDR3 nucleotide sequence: TGTGCCAGCAGCTTGAAGCGCTCCTATAATTCACCCCTCCACTTT.